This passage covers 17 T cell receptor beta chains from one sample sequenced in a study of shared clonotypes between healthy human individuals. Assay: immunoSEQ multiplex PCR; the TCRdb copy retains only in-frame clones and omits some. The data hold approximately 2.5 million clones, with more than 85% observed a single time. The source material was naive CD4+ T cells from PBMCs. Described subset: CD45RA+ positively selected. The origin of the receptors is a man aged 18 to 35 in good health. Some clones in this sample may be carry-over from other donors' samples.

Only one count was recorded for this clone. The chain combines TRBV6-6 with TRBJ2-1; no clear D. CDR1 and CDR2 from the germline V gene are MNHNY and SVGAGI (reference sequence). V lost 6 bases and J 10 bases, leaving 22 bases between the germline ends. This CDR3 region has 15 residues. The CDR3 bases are TGTGCCAGCAGAACCACGGGCCTTTGGGTTGGGGAGCAGTTCTTC. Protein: CASRTTGLWVGEQFF.

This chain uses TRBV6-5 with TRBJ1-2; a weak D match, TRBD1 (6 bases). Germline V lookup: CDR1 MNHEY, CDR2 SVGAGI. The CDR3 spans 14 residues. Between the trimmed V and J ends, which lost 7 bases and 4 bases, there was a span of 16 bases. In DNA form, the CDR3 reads TGTGCCAGCACAACATTCGGAGGGGGCTATGGCTACACCTTC. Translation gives CASTTFGGGYGYTF.

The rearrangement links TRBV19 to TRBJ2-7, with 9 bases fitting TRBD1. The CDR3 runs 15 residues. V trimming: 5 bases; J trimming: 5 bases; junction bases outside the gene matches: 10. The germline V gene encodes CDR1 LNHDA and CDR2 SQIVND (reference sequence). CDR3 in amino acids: CASSLRTGAADEQYF. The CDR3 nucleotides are TGTGCCAGTAGTCTAAGGACAGGGGCCGCCGACGAGCAGTACTTC.

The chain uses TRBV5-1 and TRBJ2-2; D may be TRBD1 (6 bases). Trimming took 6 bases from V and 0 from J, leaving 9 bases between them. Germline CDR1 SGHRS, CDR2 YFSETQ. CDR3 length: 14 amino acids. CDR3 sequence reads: CASNRVANTGELFF. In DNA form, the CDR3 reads TGCGCCAGCAACAGGGTCGCGAACACCGGGGAGCTGTTTTTT. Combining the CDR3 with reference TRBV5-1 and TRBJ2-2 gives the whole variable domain KAGVTQTPRYLIKTRGQQVTLSCSPISGHRSVSWYQQTPGQGLQFLFEYFSETQRNKGNFPGRFSGRQFSNSRSEMNVSTLELGDSALYLCASNRVANTGELFFGEGSRLTVL.

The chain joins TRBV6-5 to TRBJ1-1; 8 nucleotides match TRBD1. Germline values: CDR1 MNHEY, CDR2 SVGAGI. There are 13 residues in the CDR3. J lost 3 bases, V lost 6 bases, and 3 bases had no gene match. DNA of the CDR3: TGTGCCAGCAGGGACAGGGATTACACTGAAGCTTTCTTT. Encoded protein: CASRDRDYTEAFF.

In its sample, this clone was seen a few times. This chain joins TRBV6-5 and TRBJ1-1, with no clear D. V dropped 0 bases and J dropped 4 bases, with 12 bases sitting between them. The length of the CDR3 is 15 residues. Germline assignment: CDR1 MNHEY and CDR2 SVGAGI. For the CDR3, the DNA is TGTGCCAGCAGTTACTCGAATATGGGAGGCACTGAAGCTTTCTTT. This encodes CASSYSNMGGTEAFF.

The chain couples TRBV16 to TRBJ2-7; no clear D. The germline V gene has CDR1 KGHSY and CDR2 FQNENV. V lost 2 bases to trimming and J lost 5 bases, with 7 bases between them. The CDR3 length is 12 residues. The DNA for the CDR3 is TGTGCCAGCAGCCAAATAGGCGACGAGCAGTACTTC. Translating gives CASSQIGDEQYF. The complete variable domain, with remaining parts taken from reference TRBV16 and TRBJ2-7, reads GEEVAQTPKHLVRGEGQKAKLYCAPIKGHSYVFWYQQVLKNEFKFLISFQNENVFDETGMPKERFSAKCLPNSPCSLEIQATKLEDSAVYFCASSQIGDEQYFGPGTRLTVT.

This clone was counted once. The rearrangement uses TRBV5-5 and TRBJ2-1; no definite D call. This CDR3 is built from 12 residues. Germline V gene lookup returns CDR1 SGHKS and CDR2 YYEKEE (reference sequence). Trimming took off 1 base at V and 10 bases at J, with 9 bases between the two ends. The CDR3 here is CASSLSLLEQFF. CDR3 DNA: TGTGCCAGCAGCTTGAGTCTTCTCGAGCAGTTCTTC. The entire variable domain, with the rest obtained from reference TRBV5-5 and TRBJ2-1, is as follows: DAGVTQSPTHLIKTRGQQVTLRCSPISGHKSVSWYQQVLGQGPQFIFQYYEKEERGRGNFPDRFSARQFPNYSSELNVNALLLGDSALYLCASSLSLLEQFFGPGTRLTVL.

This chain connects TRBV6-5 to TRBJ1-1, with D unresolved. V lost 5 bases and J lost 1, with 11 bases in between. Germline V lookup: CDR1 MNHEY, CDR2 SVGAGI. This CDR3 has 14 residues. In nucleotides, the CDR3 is TGTGCCAGCAGTACCGGTGGCAAGAACACTGAAGCTTTCTTT. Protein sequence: CASSTGGKNTEAFF.

Here the CDR3 DNA reads TGTGCCTGGAGTAATATGTCCGGGTACAATGAGCAGTTCTTC. This translates into CAWSNMSGYNEQFF. The chain has TRBV30 and TRBJ2-1; no reliable D call. The germline CDR1 and CDR2 sequences are GTSNPN and SVGIG (reference sequence). V was shortened by 2 bases and J by 4 bases, with 12 bases between the two germline ends. The CDR3 extends over 14 amino acids.

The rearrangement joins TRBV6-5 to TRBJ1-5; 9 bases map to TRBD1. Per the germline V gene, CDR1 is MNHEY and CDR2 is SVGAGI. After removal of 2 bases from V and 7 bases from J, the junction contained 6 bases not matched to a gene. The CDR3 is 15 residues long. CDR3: CASSYEGTGSQPQHF. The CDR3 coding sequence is TGTGCCAGCAGTTACGAGGGGACAGGGTCGCAGCCCCAGCATTTT.

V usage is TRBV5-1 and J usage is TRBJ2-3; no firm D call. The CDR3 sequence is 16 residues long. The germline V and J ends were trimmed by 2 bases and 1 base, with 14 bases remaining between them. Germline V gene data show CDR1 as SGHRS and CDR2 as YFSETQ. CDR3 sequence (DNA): TGCGCCAGCAGCTTCCAGCATCCCGGTCGCACAGATACGCAGTATTTT. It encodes CASSFQHPGRTDTQYF.

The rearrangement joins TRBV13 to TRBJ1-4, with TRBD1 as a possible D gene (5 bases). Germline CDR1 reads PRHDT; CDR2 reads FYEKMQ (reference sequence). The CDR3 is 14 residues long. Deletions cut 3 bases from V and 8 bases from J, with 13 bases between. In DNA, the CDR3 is TGTGCCAGCAGCTTCCGGGGGGACCTCGAAAAACTGTTTTTT. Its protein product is CASSFRGDLEKLFF.

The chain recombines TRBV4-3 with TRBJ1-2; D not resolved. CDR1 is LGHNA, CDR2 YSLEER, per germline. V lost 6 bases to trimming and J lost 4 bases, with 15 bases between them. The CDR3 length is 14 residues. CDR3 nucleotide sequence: TGCGCCAGCAGTCAGAACAGTGGGAGCTATGGCTACACCTTC. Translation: CASSQNSGSYGYTF.

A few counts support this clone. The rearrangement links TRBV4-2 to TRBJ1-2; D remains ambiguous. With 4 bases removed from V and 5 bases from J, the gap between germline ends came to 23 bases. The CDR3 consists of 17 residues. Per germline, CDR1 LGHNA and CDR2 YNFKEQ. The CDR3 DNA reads TGTGCCAGCAGCCCTATCGGGTATTTGGTGTCCGTGTATGGCTACACCTTC. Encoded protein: CASSPIGYLVSVYGYTF.

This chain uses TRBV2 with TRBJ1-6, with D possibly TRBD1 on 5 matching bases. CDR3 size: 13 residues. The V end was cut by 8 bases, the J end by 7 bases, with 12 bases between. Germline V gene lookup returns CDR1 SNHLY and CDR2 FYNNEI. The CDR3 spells CASGGDRNSPLHF. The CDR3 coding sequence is TGTGCCAGCGGGGGGGATCGCAATTCACCCCTCCACTTT.

CDR3 sequence reads: CSVVGIGETQYF. In DNA form, the CDR3 reads TGCAGCGTTGTTGGGATCGGCGAGACCCAGTACTTC. The chain uses TRBV29-1 and TRBJ2-5; D remains unclear. The germline gives CDR1 SQVTM, CDR2 ANQGSEA. CDR3 length: 12 amino acids. Trimming removed 4 bases from V and 5 bases from J, with 11 bases in between.